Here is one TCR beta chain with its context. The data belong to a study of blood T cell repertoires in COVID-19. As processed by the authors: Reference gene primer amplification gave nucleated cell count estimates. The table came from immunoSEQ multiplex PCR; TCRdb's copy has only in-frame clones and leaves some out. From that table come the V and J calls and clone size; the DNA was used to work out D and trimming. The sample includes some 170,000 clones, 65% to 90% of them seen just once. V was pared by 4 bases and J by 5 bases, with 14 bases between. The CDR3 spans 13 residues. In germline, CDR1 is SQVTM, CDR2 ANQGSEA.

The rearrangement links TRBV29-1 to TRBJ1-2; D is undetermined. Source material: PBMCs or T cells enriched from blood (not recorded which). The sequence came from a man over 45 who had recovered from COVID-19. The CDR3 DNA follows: TGCAGCGTTGTCCCCGCGATCGGGTATGGCTACACCTTC. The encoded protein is CSVVPAIGYGYTF.